This record concerns one TCR beta chain sequence. Its cognate antigen is unknown. The data derive from a study of T cell responses to AZD1222 COVID-19 vaccine. Study-wide context: Samples with a second dose at about 4 or about 12 weeks were pooled together. Broader study findings: Two AZD1222 administrations were followed by greater Spike-specific TCR breadth and depth.

TCRdb's copy holds only in-frame clones and misses some; the assay was immunoSEQ multiplex PCR. This table has about 85,000 clones, 70% to 90% appearing once. CDR1 and CDR2 (germline): PRHDT, FYEKMQ (reference sequence). The CDR3 sequence is 15 residues long. The germline V and J ends were trimmed by 2 bases and 2 bases, with 13 bases remaining between them. This receptor was taken from an adult in good health. The chain recombines TRBV13 with TRBJ2-7; D is possibly TRBD2 (5 bases). Sequencing used peripheral blood, obtained on day 0 of AZD1222 vaccination. CDR3 DNA: TGTGCCAGCAGCTTATCAGCGGACTTTACCTACGAGCAGTACTTC. Protein: CASSLSADFTYEQYF.